One sample yielded the 26 T cell receptor beta chains listed below, sequenced in a study of shared clonotypes between healthy human individuals. TCRdb keeps only in-frame clones here, not all; method: immunoSEQ multiplex PCR. The sample holds about 2 million clones, 85% to 95% seen once. Sequenced input: naive CD4+ T cells sorted from blood. Subset here: CD45RA+ positively selected. These receptor sequences come from a man aged 18 to 35 in good health.

The rearrangement uses TRBV10-1 and TRBJ2-6; weak D call: TRBD1 (7 bases). CDR3 size: 16 residues. V was pared by 8 bases and J by 0 bases, with 14 bases between. CDR1 WNHNN and CDR2 SYGVQD come from the germline V gene (reference sequence). In DNA form, the CDR3 reads TGCGCCAGCCCAGGGGGGCTCATCTCTGGGGCCAACGTCCTGACTTTC. Translating it yields CASPGGLISGANVLTF.

This clone was counted a single time. The chain uses TRBV6-6 and TRBJ1-5; maybe TRBD1 (5 bases). CDR1 is MNHNY and CDR2 is SVGAGI in the germline V gene (reference sequence). The CDR3 has 14 residues. Trimming removed 8 bases at V and 0 bases at J, with 11 bases between. This chain's CDR3 is CASVRDYSNQPQHF. The CDR3 coding sequence is TGTGCCAGCGTCAGGGATTATAGCAATCAGCCCCAGCATTTT.

The sample holds one count of this clone. The chain couples TRBV6-5 to TRBJ2-7, with 7 positions matching TRBD1. Germline V gives CDR1 MNHEY, CDR2 SVGAGI. V was pared by 8 bases and J by 2 bases, with 9 bases of the junction left unmatched. The CDR3 extends over 14 amino acids. CDR3 residues: CASGQMGQPYEQYF. The CDR3 coding sequence is TGTGCCAGCGGGCAAATGGGACAGCCCTACGAGCAGTACTTC.

This clone occurred once. The genes are TRBV5-4 and TRBJ2-1; D unresolved. V was cut by 6 bases and J by 7 bases, with 11 bases left in between. Germline lookup yields CDR1 SGHNT and CDR2 YYREEE (reference sequence). The CDR3 consists of 12 residues. The CDR3 sequence is CASNKVENEQFF. The CDR3 DNA follows: TGTGCCAGCAACAAGGTTGAAAATGAGCAGTTCTTC.

The sample holds one count of this clone. V gene TRBV5-1 combines with J gene TRBJ2-5, with 7 nucleotides matching TRBD1. V lost 4 bases and J lost 2; bases outside the gene matches: 2. The CDR3 is made up of 13 amino acids. The germline V gene has CDR1 SGHRS and CDR2 YFSETQ. CDR3 residues: CASSVDRQETQYF. The CDR3 nucleotides are TGCGCCAGCAGCGTGGACAGGCAAGAGACCCAGTACTTC.

This chain joins TRBV7-9 and TRBJ2-5; a weak D match, TRBD2 (5 bases). There are 16 residues in the CDR3. The germline gives CDR1 SEHNR, CDR2 FQNEAQ (reference sequence). Trimming cost V 1 base and J 1 base, with 13 bases left between them. The CDR3 here is CASSLVLGSGQETQYF. CDR3 coding DNA: TGTGCCAGCAGCTTAGTATTAGGGAGCGGCCAAGAGACCCAGTACTTC. Based on the CDR3 plus reference TRBV7-9 and TRBJ2-5, the full variable domain is DTGVSQNPRHKITKRGQNVTFRCDPISEHNRLYWYRQTLGQGPEFLTYFQNEAQLEKSRLLSDRFSAERPKGSFSTLEIQRTEQGDSAMYLCASSLVLGSGQETQYFGPGTRLLVL.

This rearrangement joins TRBV19 to TRBJ1-4; 9 nucleotides align to TRBD1. V was pared by 7 bases and J by 8 bases, with 17 bases of the junction left unmatched. The length of the CDR3 is 17 residues. Germline loops: CDR1 LNHDA, CDR2 SQIVND (reference sequence). The CDR3 coding sequence is TGTGCCAGTACCAACCTCGCGGGACAGGGAGGGAAAGAAAAACTGTTTTTT. Protein: CASTNLAGQGGKEKLFF.

CDR3 protein: CASSLGGSTGYEQYF. The CDR3 nucleotides read TGTGCCAGCAGCTTAGGCGGCTCGACAGGCTACGAGCAGTACTTC. J is TRBJ2-7 and V is TRBV7-9, with D tentatively TRBD1 (6 bases). Trimming stripped 1 base from V and 3 bases from J, with 13 bases between. Germline loops: CDR1 SEHNR, CDR2 FQNEAQ (reference sequence). The CDR3 has 15 residues.

This chain links TRBV9 with TRBJ1-1; D gene uncertain. This CDR3 has 15 amino acids. V lost 8 bases, J lost 1 base, and 18 bases lay in between. The germline V gene has CDR1 SGDLS and CDR2 YYNGEE. CDR3: CASTTVELSNTEAFF. The CDR3 DNA sequence: TGTGCCAGTACTACGGTTGAGCTTTCGAACACTGAAGCTTTCTTT.

The chain has TRBV5-1 and TRBJ2-1; 10 positions agree with TRBD2. Per germline, CDR1 SGHRS and CDR2 YFSETQ. J gave up 2 bases and V 4 bases, and 3 bases lay outside the gene matches. The CDR3 length is 15 residues. The CDR3 here is CASSALAGPYNEQFF. The CDR3 region has the DNA TGCGCCAGCAGCGCACTAGCGGGGCCCTACAATGAGCAGTTCTTC.

CDR3: CASTLAGLFGNEQFF. CDR3 coding DNA: TGTGCCAGCACCCTAGCGGGGCTGTTTGGAAATGAGCAGTTCTTC. The chain uses TRBV25-1 and TRBJ2-1; TRBD2 matches 9 bases. CDR3 size: 15 residues. With 7 bases clipped from V and 7 bases from J, the junction kept 11 bases outside the gene matches. Per the germline V gene, CDR1 is MGHDK and CDR2 is SYGVNS.

The rearrangement joins TRBV4-1 to TRBJ1-2; D gene unclear. The V end was cut by 1 base, the J end by 1 base, with 10 bases between. From germline, CDR1 is MGHRA and CDR2 YSYEKL. CDR3 length equals 15 residues. The CDR3 DNA reads TGCGCCAGCAGCCAAGGGGTGACAAATAACTATGGCTACACCTTC. It encodes CASSQGVTNNYGYTF.

A note on this clone: This could be a read error, since a much larger clone is one nucleotide away. This chain links TRBV5-4 with TRBJ2-7; 12 bases line up with TRBD2. The CDR3 has 14 residues. The germline V gene has CDR1 SGHNT and CDR2 YYREEE (reference sequence). V was clipped by 5 bases and J by 6 bases; unmatched bases: 6. The CDR3 region has the DNA TGTGCCAGCAGGCTAGCGGGAGGGATGACCGAGCAGTACTTC. This codes for CASRLAGGMTEQYF.

In nucleotides, the CDR3 is TGTGCCAGCAGCCCAACAGGGGGCCAACAAATGAACACTGAAGCTTTCTTT. Translating it yields CASSPTGGQQMNTEAFF. The chain links TRBV9 to TRBJ1-1; TRBD1 matches 9 bases. Looked up from germline, CDR1 is SGDLS and CDR2 is YYNGEE. The CDR3 totals 17 residues. Unmatched junction bases numbered 10, after V lost 4 bases and J lost 0 bases.

The chain is built from TRBV10-3 and TRBJ1-1, with D possibly TRBD1 on 6 matching bases. CDR1 and CDR2 (germline): ENHRY, SYGVKD. V gave up 5 bases and J gave up 0 bases, with 10 bases separating them. The CDR3 covers 14 residues. This chain's CDR3 is CAISQDSLNTEAFF. The CDR3 region has the DNA TGTGCCATCAGTCAGGACAGTTTGAACACTGAAGCTTTCTTT.

J is TRBJ2-3 and V is TRBV7-2, with TRBD2 as a possible D gene (6 bases). This CDR3 region has 14 residues. Trimming stripped 5 bases from V and 6 bases from J, with 15 bases between. Germline CDR1 is SGHTA and CDR2 is FQGNSA. CDR3 sequence: CASSPRYRGDTQYF. The DNA for the CDR3 is TGTGCCAGCAGCCCTAGGTACCGGGGGGATACGCAGTATTTT.

On this clone: Other DNA sequences in this specimen translate into the identical CDR3. This chain connects TRBV7-9 to TRBJ2-7; 13 bases are shared with TRBD2. The junction had 3 bases not matched to a gene; V was cut back by 5 bases and J by 2 bases. CDR3 size: 15 residues. In germline, CDR1 is SEHNR, CDR2 FQNEAQ (reference sequence). This CDR3 reads CASSPGTSGTYEQYF. In DNA, the CDR3 is TGTGCCAGCAGCCCAGGGACTAGCGGGACCTACGAGCAGTACTTC.

V and J are TRBV5-1 and TRBJ2-7, with unresolved D. Germline-derived CDR1 and CDR2 are SGHRS and YFSETQ. The V and J ends lost 1 base and 2 bases respectively, with 13 bases between them. The CDR3 runs 15 residues. This chain's CDR3 is CASSLCVPIPYEQYF. The CDR3 DNA reads TGCGCCAGCAGCTTGTGTGTGCCCATCCCCTACGAGCAGTACTTC.

The rearrangement uses TRBV5-5 and TRBJ1-4; D unclear. Germline V gene data show CDR1 as SGHKS and CDR2 as YYEKEE (reference sequence). This CDR3 is 19 amino acids long. With 0 bases removed from V and 0 bases from J, the gap between germline ends came to 18 bases. CDR3 DNA sequence: TGTGCCAGCAGCTTGGCCTCAGGCCGGCCGACGGCAACTAATGAAAAACTGTTTTTT. Protein sequence: CASSLASGRPTATNEKLFF.

The gene calls are TRBV10-1 and TRBJ2-5; a weak D match, TRBD1 (6 bases). Trimming pared 1 base from V and 3 bases from J, leaving 9 bases between. This CDR3 contains 14 residues. The germline gives CDR1 WNHNN, CDR2 SYGVQD (reference sequence). In DNA, the CDR3 is TGCGCCAGCAGTGAGTACAGGGCGGAAGAGACCCAGTACTTC. Translation: CASSEYRAEETQYF.

This chain joins TRBV30 and TRBJ1-3, with a weak D call TRBD1 (6 bases). Germline CDR1 reads GTSNPN; CDR2 reads SVGIG (reference sequence). This CDR3 is 16 amino acids long. The V end was cut by 3 bases, the J end by 0 bases, with 15 bases between. The CDR3 nucleotides are TGTGCCTGGAGCCACGTGGGGGGGCTCTCTGGAAACACCATATATTTT. It yields the protein CAWSHVGGLSGNTIYF.

In its sample, this clone was seen once. The genes are TRBV7-9 and TRBJ2-1, with 8 positions matching TRBD2. This CDR3 spans 16 amino acids. J gave up 3 bases and V 5 bases, and 9 bases lay outside the gene matches. Germline V gene sequence: CDR1 SEHNR, CDR2 FQNEAQ (reference sequence). In DNA, the CDR3 is TGTGCCAGCAGCCCCCACTCAGCGGGGGACTACAATGAGCAGTTCTTC. Its protein product is CASSPHSAGDYNEQFF.

V usage is TRBV5-4 and J usage is TRBJ1-2; no firm D call. The CDR3 is made up of 14 amino acids. The germline gives CDR1 SGHNT, CDR2 YYREEE (reference sequence). V shed 3 bases and J shed 3 bases, with 12 bases lying between them. CDR3 sequence: CASSSKVDYYGYTF. In DNA, the CDR3 is TGTGCCAGCAGCTCAAAGGTTGATTACTATGGCTACACCTTC.

This clone was seen more than once but under ten times. Different DNA sequences within this sample yield the same CDR3. V and J are TRBV4-1 and TRBJ1-5; D remains unclear. Germline V lookup: CDR1 MGHRA, CDR2 YSYEKL. The CDR3 is 14 residues long. The V and J ends lost 4 bases and 3 bases respectively, with 10 bases between them. The CDR3 protein is CASSLGGSNQPQHF. In DNA, the CDR3 is TGCGCCAGCAGCCTTGGCGGATCCAATCAGCCCCAGCATTTT.

On this clone itself: The same CDR3 arises from other DNA sequences in this sample as well. The rearrangement joins TRBV6-1 to TRBJ2-7, with no clear D. In germline, CDR1 is MNHNS, CDR2 SASEGT. The CDR3 spans 11 residues. Trimming removed 7 bases from V and 2 bases from J, with 6 bases in between. The CDR3 bases are TGTGCCAGCAAGGCGGCCTACGAGCAGTACTTC. Encoded protein: CASKAAYEQYF.

The V call is TRBV9, the J call TRBJ2-3; 7 positions match TRBD2. J gave up 2 bases and V 0 bases, and 6 bases lay outside the gene matches. The CDR3 sequence is 16 residues long. Germline V gene sequence: CDR1 SGDLS, CDR2 YYNGEE. This CDR3 is CASSVGWAGVTDTQYF. The CDR3 DNA is TGTGCCAGCAGCGTAGGATGGGCGGGGGTCACAGATACGCAGTATTTT.